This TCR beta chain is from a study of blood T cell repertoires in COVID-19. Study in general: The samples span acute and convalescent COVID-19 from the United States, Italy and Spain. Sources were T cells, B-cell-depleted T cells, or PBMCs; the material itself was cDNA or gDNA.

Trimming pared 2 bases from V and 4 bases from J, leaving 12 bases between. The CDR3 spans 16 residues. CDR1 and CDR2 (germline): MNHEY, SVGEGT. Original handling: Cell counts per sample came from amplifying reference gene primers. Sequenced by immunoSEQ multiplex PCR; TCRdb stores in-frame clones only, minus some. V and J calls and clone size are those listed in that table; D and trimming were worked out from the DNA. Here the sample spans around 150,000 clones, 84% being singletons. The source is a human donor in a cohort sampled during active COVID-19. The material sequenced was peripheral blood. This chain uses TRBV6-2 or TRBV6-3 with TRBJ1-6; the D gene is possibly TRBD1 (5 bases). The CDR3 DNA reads TGTGCCAGCAGTTACGGGGGGTTCGCGTATAATTCACCCCTCCACTTT. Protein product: CASSYGGFAYNSPLHF.